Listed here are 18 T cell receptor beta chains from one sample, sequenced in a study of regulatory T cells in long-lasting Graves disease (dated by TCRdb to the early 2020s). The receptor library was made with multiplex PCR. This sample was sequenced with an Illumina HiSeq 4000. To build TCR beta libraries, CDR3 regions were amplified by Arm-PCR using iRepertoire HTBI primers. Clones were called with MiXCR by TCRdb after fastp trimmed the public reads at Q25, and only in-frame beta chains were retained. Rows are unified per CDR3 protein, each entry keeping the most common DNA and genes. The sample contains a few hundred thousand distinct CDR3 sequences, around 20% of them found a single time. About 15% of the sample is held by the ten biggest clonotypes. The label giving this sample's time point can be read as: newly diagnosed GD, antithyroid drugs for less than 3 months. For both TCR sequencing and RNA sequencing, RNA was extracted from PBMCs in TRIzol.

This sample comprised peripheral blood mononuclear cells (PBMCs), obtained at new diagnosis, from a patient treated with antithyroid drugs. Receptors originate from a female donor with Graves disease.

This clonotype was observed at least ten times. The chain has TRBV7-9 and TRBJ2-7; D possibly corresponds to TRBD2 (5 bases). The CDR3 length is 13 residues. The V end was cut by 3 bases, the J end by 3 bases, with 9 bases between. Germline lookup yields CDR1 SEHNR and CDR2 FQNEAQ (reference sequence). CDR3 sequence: CASSFEGFYEQYF. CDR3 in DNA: TGTGCCAGCAGCTTCGAGGGATTCTACGAGCAGTACTTC. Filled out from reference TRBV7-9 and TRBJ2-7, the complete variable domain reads DTGVSQNPRHKITKRGQNVTFRCDPISEHNRLYWYRQTLGQGPEFLTYFQNEAQLEKSRLLSDRFSAERPKGSFSTLEIQRTEQGDSAMYLCASSFEGFYEQYFGPGTRLTVT.

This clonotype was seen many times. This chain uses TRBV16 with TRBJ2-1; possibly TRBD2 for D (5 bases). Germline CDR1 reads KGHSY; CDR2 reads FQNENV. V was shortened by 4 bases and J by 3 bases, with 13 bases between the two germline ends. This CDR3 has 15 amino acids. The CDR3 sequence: CASSLTRSGYNEQFF. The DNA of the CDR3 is TGTGCCAGCAGCCTTACTAGATCTGGCTACAATGAGCAGTTCTTC.

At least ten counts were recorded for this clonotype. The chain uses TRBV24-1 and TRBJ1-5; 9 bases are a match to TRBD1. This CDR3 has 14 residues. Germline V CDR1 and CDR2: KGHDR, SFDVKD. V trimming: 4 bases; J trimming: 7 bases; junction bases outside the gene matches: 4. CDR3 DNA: TGTGCCACCAGTGAACAGGGGGCTGGGCAGCCCCAGCATTTT. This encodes CATSEQGAGQPQHF.

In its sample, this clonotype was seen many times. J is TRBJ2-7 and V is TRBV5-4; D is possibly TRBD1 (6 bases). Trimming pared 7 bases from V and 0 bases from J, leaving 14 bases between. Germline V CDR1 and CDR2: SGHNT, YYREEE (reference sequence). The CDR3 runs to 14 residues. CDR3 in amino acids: CASSVGAASYEQYF. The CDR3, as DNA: TGTGCCAGCTCCGTGGGGGCAGCCTCCTACGAGCAGTACTTC.

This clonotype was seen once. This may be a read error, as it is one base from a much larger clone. CDR3 residues: CAPQRSEDGTLTSGKETQYF. CDR3 coding DNA: TGTGCCCCCCAAAGGTCGGAAGATGGGACATTGACTAGCGGTAAAGAGACCCAGTACTTC. The V and J genes are TRBV6-1 and TRBJ2-5, with TRBD2 identical over 9 bases. J lost 3 bases, V lost 11 bases, and 28 bases had no gene match. Germline V gene lookup returns CDR1 MNHNS and CDR2 SASEGT. The CDR3 totals 20 residues.

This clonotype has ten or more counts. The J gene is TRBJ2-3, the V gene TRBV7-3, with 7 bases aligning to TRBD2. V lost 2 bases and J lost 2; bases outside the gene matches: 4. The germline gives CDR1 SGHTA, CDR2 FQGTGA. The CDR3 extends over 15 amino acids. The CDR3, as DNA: TGTGCCAGCAGCTTAGTAGGGACTAACACAGATACGCAGTATTTT. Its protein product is CASSLVGTNTDTQYF.

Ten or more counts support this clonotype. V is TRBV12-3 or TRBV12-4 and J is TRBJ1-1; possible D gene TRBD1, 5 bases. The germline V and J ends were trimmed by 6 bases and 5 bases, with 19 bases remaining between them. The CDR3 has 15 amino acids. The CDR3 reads CASSRTRRGETEAFF. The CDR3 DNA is TGTGCCAGCAGCCGCACGAGGAGAGGGGAGACTGAAGCTTTCTTT.

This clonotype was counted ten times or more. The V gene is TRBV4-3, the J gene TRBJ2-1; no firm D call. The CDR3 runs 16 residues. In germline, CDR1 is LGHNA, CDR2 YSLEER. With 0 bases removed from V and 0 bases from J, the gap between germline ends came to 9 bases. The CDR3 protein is CASSQEPAGSYNEQFF. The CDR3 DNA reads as TGCGCCAGCAGCCAAGAACCAGCTGGCTCCTACAATGAGCAGTTCTTC.

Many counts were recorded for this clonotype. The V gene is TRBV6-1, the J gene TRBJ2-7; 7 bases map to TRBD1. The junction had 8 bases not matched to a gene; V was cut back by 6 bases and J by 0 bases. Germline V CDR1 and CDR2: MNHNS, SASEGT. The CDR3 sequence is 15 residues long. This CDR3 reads CASRIYRQGSYEQYF. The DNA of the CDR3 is TGTGCCAGCAGAATATATCGACAGGGCTCCTACGAGCAGTACTTC.

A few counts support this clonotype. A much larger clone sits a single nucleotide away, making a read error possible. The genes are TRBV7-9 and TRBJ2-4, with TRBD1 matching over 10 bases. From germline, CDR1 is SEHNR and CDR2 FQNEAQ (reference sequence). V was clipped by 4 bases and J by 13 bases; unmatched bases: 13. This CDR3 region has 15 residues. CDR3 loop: CASSSGQGNRDEQYF. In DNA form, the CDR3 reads TGTGCCAGCAGCTCGGGACAGGGGAACCGGGATGAGCAGTACTTC.

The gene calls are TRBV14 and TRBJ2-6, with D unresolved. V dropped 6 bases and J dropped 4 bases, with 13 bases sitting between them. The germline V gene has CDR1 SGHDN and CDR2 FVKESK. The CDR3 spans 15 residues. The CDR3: CASSTTWTGANVLTF. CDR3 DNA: TGTGCCAGCAGTACCACATGGACCGGGGCCAACGTCCTGACTTTC. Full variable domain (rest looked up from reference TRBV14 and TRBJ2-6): EAGVTQFPSHSVIEKGQTVTLRCDPISGHDNLYWYRRVMGKEIKFLLHFVKESKQDESGMPNNRFLAERTGGTYSTLKVQPAELEDSGVYFCASSTTWTGANVLTFGAGSRLTVL.

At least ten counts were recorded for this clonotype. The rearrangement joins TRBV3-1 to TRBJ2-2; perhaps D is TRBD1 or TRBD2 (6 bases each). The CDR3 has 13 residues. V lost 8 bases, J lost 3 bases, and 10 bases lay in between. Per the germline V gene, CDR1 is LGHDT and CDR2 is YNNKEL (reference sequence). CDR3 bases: TGTGCCAGCGCGGGACACGACACCGGGGAGCTGTTTTTT. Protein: CASAGHDTGELFF.

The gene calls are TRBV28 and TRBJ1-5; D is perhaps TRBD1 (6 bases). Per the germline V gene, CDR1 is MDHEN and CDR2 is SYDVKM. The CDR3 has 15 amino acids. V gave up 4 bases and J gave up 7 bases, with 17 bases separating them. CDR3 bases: TGTGCCAGCAGTTCGGGACACGACGGATCACAGCCCCAGCATTTT. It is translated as CASSSGHDGSQPQHF.

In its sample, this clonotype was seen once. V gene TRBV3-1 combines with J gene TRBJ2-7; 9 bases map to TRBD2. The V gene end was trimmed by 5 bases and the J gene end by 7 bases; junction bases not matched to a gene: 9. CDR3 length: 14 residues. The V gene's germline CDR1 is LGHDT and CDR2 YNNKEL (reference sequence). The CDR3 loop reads CASSTRGRAREQYF. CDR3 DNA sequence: TGTGCCAGCAGCACCCGCGGGAGGGCGCGAGAGCAGTACTTC.

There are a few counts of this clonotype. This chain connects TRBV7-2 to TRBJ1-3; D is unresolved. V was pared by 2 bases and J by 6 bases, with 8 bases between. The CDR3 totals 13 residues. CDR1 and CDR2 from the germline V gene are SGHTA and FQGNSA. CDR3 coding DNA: TGTGCCAGCAGCTTACTAATCCAAAACACCATATATTTT. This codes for CASSLLIQNTIYF.

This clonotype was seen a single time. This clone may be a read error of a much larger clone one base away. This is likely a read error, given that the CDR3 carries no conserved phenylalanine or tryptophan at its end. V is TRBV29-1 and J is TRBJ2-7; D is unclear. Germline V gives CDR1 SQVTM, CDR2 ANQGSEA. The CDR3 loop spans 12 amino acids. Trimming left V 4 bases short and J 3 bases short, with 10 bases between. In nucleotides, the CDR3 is TGCAGCGTTGGATGGGGATTCTACGAGCAGTACCTC. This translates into CSVGWGFYEQYL.

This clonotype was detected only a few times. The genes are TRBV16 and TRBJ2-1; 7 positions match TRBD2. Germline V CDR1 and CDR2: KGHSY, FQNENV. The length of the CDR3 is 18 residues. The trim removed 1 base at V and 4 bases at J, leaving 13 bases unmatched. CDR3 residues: CASSQLTQRGSVYNEQFF. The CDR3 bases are TGTGCCAGCAGCCAATTGACCCAGCGGGGCTCGGTGTACAATGAGCAGTTCTTC.

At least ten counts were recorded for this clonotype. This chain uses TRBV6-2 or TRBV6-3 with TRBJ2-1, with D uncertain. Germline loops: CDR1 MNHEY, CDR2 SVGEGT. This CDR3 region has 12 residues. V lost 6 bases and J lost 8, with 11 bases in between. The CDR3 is CASRGSDDEQFF. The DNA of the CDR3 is TGTGCCAGCAGGGGGTCTGACGATGAGCAGTTCTTC.